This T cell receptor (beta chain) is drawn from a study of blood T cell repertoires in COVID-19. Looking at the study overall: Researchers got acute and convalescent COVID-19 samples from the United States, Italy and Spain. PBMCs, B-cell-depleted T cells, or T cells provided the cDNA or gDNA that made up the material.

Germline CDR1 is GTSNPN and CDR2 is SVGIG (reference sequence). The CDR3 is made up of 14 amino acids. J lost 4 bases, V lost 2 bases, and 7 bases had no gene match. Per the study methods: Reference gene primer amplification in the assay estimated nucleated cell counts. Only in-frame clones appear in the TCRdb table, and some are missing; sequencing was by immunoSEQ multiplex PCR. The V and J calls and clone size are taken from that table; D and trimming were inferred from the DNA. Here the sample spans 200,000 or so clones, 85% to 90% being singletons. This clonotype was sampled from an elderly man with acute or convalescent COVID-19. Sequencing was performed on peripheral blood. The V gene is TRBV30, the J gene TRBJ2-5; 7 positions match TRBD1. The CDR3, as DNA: TGTGCCTGGAGTCGCACAGGGGTAAGAGAGACCCAGTACTTC. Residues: CAWSRTGVRETQYF. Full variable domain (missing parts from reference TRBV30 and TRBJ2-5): SQTIHQWPATLVQPVGSPLSLECTVEGTSNPNLYWYRQAAGRGLQLLFYSVGIGQISSEVPQNLSASRPQDRQFILSSKKLLLSDSGFYLCAWSRTGVRETQYFGPGTRLLVL.